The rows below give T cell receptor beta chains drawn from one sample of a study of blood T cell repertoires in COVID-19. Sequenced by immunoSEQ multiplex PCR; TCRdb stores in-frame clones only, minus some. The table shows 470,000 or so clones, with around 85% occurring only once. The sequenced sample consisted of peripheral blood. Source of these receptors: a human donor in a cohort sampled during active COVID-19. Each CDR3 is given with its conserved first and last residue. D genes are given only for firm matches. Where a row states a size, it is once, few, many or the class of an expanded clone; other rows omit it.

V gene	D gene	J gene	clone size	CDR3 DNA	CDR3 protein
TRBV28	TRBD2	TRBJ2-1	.	TGTGCCAGCAGCCTTGGACTAGCGGGAGTTAATGAGCAGTTCTTC	CASSLGLAGVNEQFF
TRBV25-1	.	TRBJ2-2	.	TGTGCCAGCGGCCCAGGCGCCCAATCCGCCGGGGAGCTGTTTTTT	CASGPGAQSAGELFF
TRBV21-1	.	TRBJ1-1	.	TGTGCCACGCCCGGACAGGCACCTCTGAACACTGAAGCTTTCTTT	CATPGQAPLNTEAFF
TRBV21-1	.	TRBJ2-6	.	TGTGCCAGCAGCAAAGTGGGCGGCAGGGAGGTTTTTAGGGGGGCCAACGTCCTGACTTTC	CASSKVGGREVFRGANVLTF
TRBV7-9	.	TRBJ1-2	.	TGTGCCAGCAGCCCCGCCTCACTCTATGGCTACACCTTC	CASSPASLYGYTF
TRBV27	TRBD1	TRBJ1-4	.	TGTGCCAGCAGTCCGGCGGACAGGGGGCACAATGAAAAACTGTTTTTT	CASSPADRGHNEKLFF
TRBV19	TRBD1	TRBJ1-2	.	TGTGCCAGTATCGAGACAGGGGCGAAAGAAAACTATGGCTACACCTTC	CASIETGAKENYGYTF
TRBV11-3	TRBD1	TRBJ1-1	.	TGTGCCAGCAGCTTAACAGGGGGCGCGTCTGAAGCTTTCTTT	CASSLTGGASEAFF
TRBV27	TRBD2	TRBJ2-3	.	TGTGCCAGCAAACGGAGCAGCGGGAGGGAGGCAGATACGCAGTATTTT	CASKRSSGREADTQYF
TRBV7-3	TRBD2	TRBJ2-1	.	TGTGCCAGCAGCCATGGCGGAACTAGCGGATACAATGAGCAGTTCTTC	CASSHGGTSGYNEQFF
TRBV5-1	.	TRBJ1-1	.	TGCGCCAGCAGCCGCGAGGGAACTGAAGCTTTCTTT	CASSREGTEAFF
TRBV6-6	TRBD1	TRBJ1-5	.	TGTGCCAGCACCGAAACAGGGGGCGGACAGCCCCAGCATTTT	CASTETGGGQPQHF
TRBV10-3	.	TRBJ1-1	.	TGTGCCATCAGTGAGTCGTATGGCAGGGTAAGGACTGAAGCTTTCTTT	CAISESYGRVRTEAFF
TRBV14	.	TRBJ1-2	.	TGTGCCAGCAGCCAAGATCCCAGAATTCCTAACTATGGCTACACCTTC	CASSQDPRIPNYGYTF
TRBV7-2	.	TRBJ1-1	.	TGTGCCAGCATCAACCCTGGAGGGCACACTGAAGCTTTCTTT	CASINPGGHTEAFF
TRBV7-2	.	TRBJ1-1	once	TGTGCCAGCATCCCGACAGACCAGAACACTGAAGCTTTCTTT	CASIPTDQNTEAFF
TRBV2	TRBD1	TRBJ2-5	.	TGTGCCAGCAGTGGGGACAGGGGGTTGGAGACCCAGTACTTC	CASSGDRGLETQYF
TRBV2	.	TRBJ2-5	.	TGTGCCAGCCGAGGACTTTCGGTTGAGACCCAGTACTTC	CASRGLSVETQYF
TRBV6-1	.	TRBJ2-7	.	TGTGCCAGCAGTGATTACGGGTTCCCGGGCGAGCAGTACTTC	CASSDYGFPGEQYF
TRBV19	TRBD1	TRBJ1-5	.	TGTGCCAGTAGTATCCAGGGGGGTTCGAATCAGCCCCAGCATTTT	CASSIQGGSNQPQHF
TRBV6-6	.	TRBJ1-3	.	TGTGCCAGCAGTGGATCTAGCTCTGGAAACACCATATATTTT	CASSGSSSGNTIYF
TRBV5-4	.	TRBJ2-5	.	TGTGCCAGCAGCTCCCGGGTGCAAGAGACCCAGTACTTC	CASSSRVQETQYF
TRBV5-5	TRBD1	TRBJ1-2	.	TGTGCCAGCAGCTCAACCGGACAGGTCGAATATGGCTACACCTTC	CASSSTGQVEYGYTF
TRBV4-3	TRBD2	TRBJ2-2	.	TGCGCCAGCAGCCAAGCCTCGGGGGGCGGGGGGAGACTCGCCGGGGAGCTGTTTTTT	CASSQASGGGGRLAGELFF
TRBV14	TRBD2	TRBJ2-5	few	TGTGCCAGCAGCCAACACTGGCGCGGGACTAGTCGGTTTACGGCCCAAGAGACCCAGTACTTC	CASSQHWRGTSRFTAQETQYF
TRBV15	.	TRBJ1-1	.	TGTGCCACCAGCAGGGCCACAGGTGAAGCTTTCTTT	CATSRATGEAFF
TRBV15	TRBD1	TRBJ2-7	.	TGTGCCACCAGCATCCATTGGAGACAGGGGGGCGAGCAGTACTTC	CATSIHWRQGGEQYF
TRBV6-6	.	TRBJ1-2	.	TGTGCCAGCAGTTACTCCCCCCGGGGGAGCGAGTATGGCTACACCTTC	CASSYSPRGSEYGYTF
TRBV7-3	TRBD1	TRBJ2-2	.	TGTGCCAGCACCACGACAGGGATTGGCACCGGGGAGCTGTTTTTT	CASTTTGIGTGELFF
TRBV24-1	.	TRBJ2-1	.	TGTGCCACCAGTGACTCCCTGCCTAGTGATGAGCAGTTCTTC	CATSDSLPSDEQFF
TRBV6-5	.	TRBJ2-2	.	TGTGCCAGCGACCTGGCAGGACTTAACACCGGGGAGCTGTTTTTT	CASDLAGLNTGELFF
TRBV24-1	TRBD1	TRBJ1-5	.	TGTGCCACCTTATCAGTCCCCAAACACATGTGGACAGGGGTAAGTCAGCCCCAGCATTTT	CATLSVPKHMWTGVSQPQHF
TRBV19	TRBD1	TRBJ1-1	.	TGTGCCAGTAGTCTGACCAGGGGGGTCACTGAAGCTTTCTTT	CASSLTRGVTEAFF
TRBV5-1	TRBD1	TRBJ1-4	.	TGCGCCAGCAGCTTGGGGGACAGGGAGGGTGAAAAACTGTTTTTT	CASSLGDREGEKLFF
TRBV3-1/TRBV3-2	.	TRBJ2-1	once	TGTGCCAGCAGCCAAGACGGGGGAGCAAGGAACAATGAGCAGTTCTTC	CASSQDGGARNNEQFF
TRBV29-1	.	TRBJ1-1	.	TGCAGCGCTGCCGACTTTGCGGACACTGAAGCTTTCTTT	CSAADFADTEAFF
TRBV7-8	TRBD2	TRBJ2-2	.	TGTGCCAGCAGCACCCAGGTAGCGGGAGGAGCCGGGGAGCTGTTTTTT	CASSTQVAGGAGELFF
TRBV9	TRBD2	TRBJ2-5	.	TGTGCCAGCAGCGTAGAGGGACTAGCGGGAGAAGGAGAGACCCAGTACTTC	CASSVEGLAGEGETQYF
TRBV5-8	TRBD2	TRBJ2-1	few	TGTGCCAGCAGCCGAGGGACTAGCGTCTACAATGAGCAGTTCTTC	CASSRGTSVYNEQFF
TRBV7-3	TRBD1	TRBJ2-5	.	TGTGCCAGCAGCTTAACGAGACAGGGGGTCGAGACCCAGTACTTC	CASSLTRQGVETQYF
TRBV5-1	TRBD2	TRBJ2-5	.	TGCGCCAGCAGCTTGGGACTAGCGGGGCAAGAGACCCAGTACTTC	CASSLGLAGQETQYF
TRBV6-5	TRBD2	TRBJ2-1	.	TGTGCCAGCAGCCTTAGCGGGAGGGCCTATGGAGAGCAGTTCTTC	CASSLSGRAYGEQFF
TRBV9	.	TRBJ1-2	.	TGTGCCAGCAGCGTAGCCCCGGGACTGAGCCCTGACACCTTC	CASSVAPGLSPDTF
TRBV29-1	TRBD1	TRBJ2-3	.	TGCAGCGTTACAGGGGTCGGGTCCACAGATACGCAGTATTTT	CSVTGVGSTDTQYF
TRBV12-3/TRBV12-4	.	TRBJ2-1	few	TGTGCCAGCAGTCTCGGCGCGGCAAATGAGCAGTTCTTC	CASSLGAANEQFF
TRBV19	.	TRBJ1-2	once	TGTGCCACTCAGAGGGAAATTGAGAATGGCTACACCTTC	CATQREIENGYTF
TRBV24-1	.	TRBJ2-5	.	TGTGCCACCAGTGCCGCCAGGGGGGTTTTAGAGACCCAGTACTTC	CATSAARGVLETQYF
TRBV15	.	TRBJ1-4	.	TGTGCCACCAGCAGAGATCTAACAGGACGAACTAATGAAAAACTGTTTTTT	CATSRDLTGRTNEKLFF
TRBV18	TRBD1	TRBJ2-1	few	TGTGCCAGCTCAGTCACCGGGACAGGGGGCTACAATGAGCAGTTCTTC	CASSVTGTGGYNEQFF
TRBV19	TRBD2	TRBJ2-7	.	TGTGCCAGTAGTATCTCCGGGACTAGCGCATACGAGCAGTACTTC	CASSISGTSAYEQYF
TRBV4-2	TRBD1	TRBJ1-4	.	TGTGCCAGCAGCCTCGAGACTGGGACAGCAAATGAAAAACTGTTTTTT	CASSLETGTANEKLFF
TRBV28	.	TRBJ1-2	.	TGTGCCAGCAGTTTACCTTCACCCGGAGCCTCAACCTATGGCTACACCTTC	CASSLPSPGASTYGYTF
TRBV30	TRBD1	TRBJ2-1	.	TGTGCCTGGATTTCGGACAGGGGAGCCTACAATGAGCAGTTCTTC	CAWISDRGAYNEQFF
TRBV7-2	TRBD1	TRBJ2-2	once	TGTGCCAGCAGCTTAAGACAGGGAACCACCGGGGAGCTGTTTTTT	CASSLRQGTTGELFF